The 4 T cell receptor beta chains listed next were all sequenced from one sample in a study of T-cell reconstitution after alpha-beta-depleted transplantation in children. Preparation of the TCRbeta library was carried out with unique molecular identifiers. TCRdb recomputed calls from the PCR reads with MiXCR, one row per CDR3 protein. The profile shows over 100,000 distinct CDR3 sequences, about 6% of them singletons. This sample comprised PBMCs, mostly from graft donor cells, obtained 60 days after TCRalphabeta/CD19-depleted stem cell transplant. The receptors were gathered from a female patient aged 2 to 10 who had a stem cell transplant for Fanconi anemia, so the T cells may come from the graft donor.

This clonotype was observed at least ten times. The V gene is TRBV5-1, the J gene TRBJ2-1, with 7 positions matching TRBD1. CDR3 length equals 16 residues. V gave up 2 bases and J gave up 1 base; unmatched junction bases: 6. The germline V gene has CDR1 SGHRS and CDR2 YFSETQ. CDR3 residues: CASSFRQGDSYNEQFF. The CDR3 DNA sequence: TGCGCCAGCAGCTTCCGTCAGGGGGATTCCTACAATGAGCAGTTCTTC.

This clonotype was observed many times. The rearrangement links TRBV20-1 to TRBJ1-1; maybe TRBD1 (6 bases). V lost 3 bases to trimming and J lost 5 bases, with 13 bases between them. CDR3 length: 13 amino acids. CDR1 and CDR2 (germline): DFQATT, SNEGSKA (reference sequence). Here the CDR3 DNA reads TGCAGTGCTAGCTTTCCAACAGGGACTGAAGCTTTCTTT. Translating gives CSASFPTGTEAFF.

The CDR3 nucleotides read TGTGCCAGCAGCTCCGCAGGGGGCACTAACAATGAGCAGTTCTTC. Translating it yields CASSSAGGTNNEQFF. The chain couples TRBV7-6 to TRBJ2-1, with 8 positions matching TRBD1. With V trimmed by 4 bases and J by 5 bases, 7 bases remained unmatched. The CDR3 spans 15 residues. CDR1 and CDR2 from the germline V gene are SGHVS and FNYEAQ.

This clonotype was detected many times. This chain uses TRBV20-1 with TRBJ2-5; TRBD2 might be the D (6 bases). V lost 3 bases and J lost 5, with 13 bases in between. Germline lookup yields CDR1 DFQATT and CDR2 SNEGSKA (reference sequence). The length of the CDR3 is 13 residues. This CDR3 reads CSASSSRGETQYF. CDR3 coding DNA: TGCAGTGCTAGCAGCTCTCGGGGGGAGACCCAGTACTTC.